This T cell receptor beta chain was captured by sequencing in a study of cytomegalovirus exposure and HLA in healthy donors. About this clone: Its antigen is not known.

This CDR3 contains 14 residues. CDR1 and CDR2 (germline): MGHDK, SYGVNS. V dropped 5 bases and J dropped 9; count of bases not matched to a gene: 9. Measured with immunoSEQ multiplex PCR; TCRdb has only the in-frame clones, and not every one. The data hold more than 85,000 clones, with roughly 90% observed a single time. The study, taken as a whole, reports: Associated with cytomegalovirus, according to the listing, were approximately 160 TCR beta chains.

The chain has TRBV25-1 and TRBJ1-1; 10 bases map to TRBD1. This TCR came from a young woman in good health and CMV-seropositive. What was sequenced was PBMCs. This chain's CDR3 is CASSPPDRGPQAFF. CDR3 DNA: TGTGCCAGCAGTCCCCCAGACAGGGGGCCCCAAGCTTTCTTT. Looking up the rest from reference TRBV25-1 and TRBJ1-1 gives the full variable domain: EADIYQTPRYLVIGTGKKITLECSQTMGHDKMYWYQQDPGMELHLIHYSYGVNSTEKGDLSSESTVSRIRTEHFPLTLESARPSHTSQYLCASSPPDRGPQAFFGQGTRLTVV.